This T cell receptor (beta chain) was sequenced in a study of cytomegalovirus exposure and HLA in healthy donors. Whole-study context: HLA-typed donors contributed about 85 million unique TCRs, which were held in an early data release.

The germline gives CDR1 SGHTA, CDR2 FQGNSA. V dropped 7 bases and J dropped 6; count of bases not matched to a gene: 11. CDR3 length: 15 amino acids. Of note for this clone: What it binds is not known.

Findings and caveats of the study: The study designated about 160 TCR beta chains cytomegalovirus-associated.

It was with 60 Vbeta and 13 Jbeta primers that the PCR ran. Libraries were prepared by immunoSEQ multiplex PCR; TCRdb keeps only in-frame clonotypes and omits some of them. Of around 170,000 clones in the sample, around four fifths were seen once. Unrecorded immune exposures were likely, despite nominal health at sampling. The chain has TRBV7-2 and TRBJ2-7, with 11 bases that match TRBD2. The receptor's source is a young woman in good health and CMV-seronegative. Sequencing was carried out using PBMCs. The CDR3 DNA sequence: TGTGCCAGCAACACAAGACTAGCGGGAAGATCCGAGCAGTACTTC. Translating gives CASNTRLAGRSEQYF.